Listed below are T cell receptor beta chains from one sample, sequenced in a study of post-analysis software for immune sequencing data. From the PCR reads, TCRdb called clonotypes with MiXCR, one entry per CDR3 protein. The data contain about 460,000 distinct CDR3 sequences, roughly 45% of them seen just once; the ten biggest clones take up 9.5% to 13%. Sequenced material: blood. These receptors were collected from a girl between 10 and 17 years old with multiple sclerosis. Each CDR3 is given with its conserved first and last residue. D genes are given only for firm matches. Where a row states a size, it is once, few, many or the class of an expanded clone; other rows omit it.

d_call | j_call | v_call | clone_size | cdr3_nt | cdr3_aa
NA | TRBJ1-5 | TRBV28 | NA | TGTGCCAGCAGGGGGCCCCGGGGAAATCAGCCCCAGCATTTT | CASRGPRGNQPQHF
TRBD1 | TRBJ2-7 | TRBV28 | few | TGTGCCAGCAGTGCCCGGGACAGGGTGAACGAGCAGTACTTC | CASSARDRVNEQYF
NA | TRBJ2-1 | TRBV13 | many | TGTGCCAGCAGTGCCTGGTCAGACAATGAGCAGTTCTTC | CASSAWSDNEQFF
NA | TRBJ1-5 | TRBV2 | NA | TGTGCCAGCAGTGCAAAGTGGAATCAGCCCCAGCATTTT | CASSAKWNQPQHF
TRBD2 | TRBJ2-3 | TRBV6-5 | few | TGTGCCAGCAGTTACGCGGGAGCCCAAACAGATACGCAGTATTTT | CASSYAGAQTDTQYF
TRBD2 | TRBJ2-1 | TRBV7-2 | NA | TGTGCCAGCAGCGTACTAGCGGACAGCTCCTACAATGAGCAGTTCTTC | CASSVLADSSYNEQFF
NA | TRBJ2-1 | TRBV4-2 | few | TGTGCCAGCAGCCAACAGCGGGCGAGCTCCTACAATGAGCAGTTCTTC | CASSQQRASSYNEQFF
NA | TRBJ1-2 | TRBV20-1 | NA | TGCAGTGCGCAAGGGTCCTATGGGGACTATGGCTACACCTTC | CSAQGSYGDYGYTF
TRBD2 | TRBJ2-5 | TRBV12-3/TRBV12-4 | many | TGTGCCAGCAGCCTTACTAGCGAAGAGACCCAGTACTTC | CASSLTSEETQYF
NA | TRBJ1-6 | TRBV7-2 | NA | TGTGCCAGCAGCTCCCTTAGAGCCCTCCACTTT | CASSSLRALHF
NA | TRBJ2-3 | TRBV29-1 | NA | TGCAGCGTTGAAGTCGGCCGACGTTTAGATACGCAGTATTTT | CSVEVGRRLDTQYF
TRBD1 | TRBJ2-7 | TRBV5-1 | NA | TGCGCCAGCAGCCGTGACAGGGACGGCAGCGAGCAGTACTTC | CASSRDRDGSEQYF
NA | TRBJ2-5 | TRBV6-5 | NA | TGTGCCAGCAGTCCCCTAGGGTTGAGTCAACAGTACTTC | CASSPLGLSQQYF
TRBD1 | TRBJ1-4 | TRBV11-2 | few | TGTGCCAGCAGCTTAACAGGGGGCAGTACTGAAAAACTGTTTTTT | CASSLTGGSTEKLFF
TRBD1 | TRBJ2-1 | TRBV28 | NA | TGTGCCAGCAGTAAGCGGGACAGGGGGCCGAATGAGCAGTTCTTC | CASSKRDRGPNEQFF
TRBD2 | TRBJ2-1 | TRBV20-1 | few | TGCAGTGCTAGAGATCCAGCGGGGGGCTTCTACAATGAGCAGTTCTTC | CSARDPAGGFYNEQFF
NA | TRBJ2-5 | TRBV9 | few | TGTGCCAGCAGCCAGACAGGGAGGCAAGAGACCCAGTACTTC | CASSQTGRQETQYF
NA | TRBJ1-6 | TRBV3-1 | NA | TGTGCCAGCAGCCCTATCCGGAATCCACCCCTCCACTTT | CASSPIRNPPLHF
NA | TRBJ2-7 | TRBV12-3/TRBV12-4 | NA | TGTGCCAGCAGCCACCTGGGTCCCTACAAGCAGTACTTC | CASSHLGPYKQYF
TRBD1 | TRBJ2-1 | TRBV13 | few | TGTGCCAGCAGCACCGAAAACGGACAGGGGGCGCGTCGAAATGAGCAGTTCTTC | CASSTENGQGARRNEQFF
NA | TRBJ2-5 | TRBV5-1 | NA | TGCGCCAGCAGCGAGGACCCGCAGGAGACCCAGTACTTC | CASSEDPQETQYF
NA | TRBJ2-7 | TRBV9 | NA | TGTGCCAGCAGCGTAGCGGGGGGCCTATCCTACGAGCAGTACTTC | CASSVAGGLSYEQYF
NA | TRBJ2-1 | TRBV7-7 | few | TGTGCTAGCAGCCACGGTACTAACAATGAGCAGTTCTTC | CASSHGTNNEQFF
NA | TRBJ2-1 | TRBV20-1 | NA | TGCAGTGCCCGGGACGGAACTAGCTCCTACAATGAGCAGTTCTTC | CSARDGTSSYNEQFF
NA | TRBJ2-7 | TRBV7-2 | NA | TGTGCCAGCAAAAGGCGCGGGGACGTGTCCTACGAGCAGTACTTC | CASKRRGDVSYEQYF
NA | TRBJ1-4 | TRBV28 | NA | TGTGCCAGCAGGTGGGGATTGAAAGGGCTGTTTTTT | CASRWGLKGLFF
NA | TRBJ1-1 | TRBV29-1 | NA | TGCAGCGTTGATCGGGGCGCGACTGAAGCTTTCTTT | CSVDRGATEAFF